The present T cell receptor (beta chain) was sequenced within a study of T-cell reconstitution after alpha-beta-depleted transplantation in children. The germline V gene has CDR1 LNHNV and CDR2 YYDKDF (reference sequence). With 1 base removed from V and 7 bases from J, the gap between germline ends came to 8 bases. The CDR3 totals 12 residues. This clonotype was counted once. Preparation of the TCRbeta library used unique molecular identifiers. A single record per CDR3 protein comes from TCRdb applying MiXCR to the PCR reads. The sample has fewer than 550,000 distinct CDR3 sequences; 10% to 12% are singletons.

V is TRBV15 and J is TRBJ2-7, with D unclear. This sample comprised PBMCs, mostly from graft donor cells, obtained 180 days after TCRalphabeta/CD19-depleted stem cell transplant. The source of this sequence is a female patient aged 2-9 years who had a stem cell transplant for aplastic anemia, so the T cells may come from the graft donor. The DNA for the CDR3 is TGTGCCACCAGCAGAGTGGGTGGTGAGCAGTACGTC. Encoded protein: CATSRVGGEQYV.